Listed here is a single T cell receptor beta chain. The antigen remains unidentified. This sample was included in a study of vaccination and CD4 T cells after COVID-19. Sequenced with the Oncomine TCR Beta short-read assay was DNA taken from cultured CD4+ T cells. TCRdb reprocessed the PCR reads via MiXCR and lists one record per CDR3 protein. The table includes over 8,000 distinct CDR3 sequences, approximately 23% detected once. The germline V gene has CDR1 MNHNS and CDR2 SASEGT. Trimming shortened V by 2 bases and J by 0 bases, and 14 bases separated the two germline ends. The CDR3 is 16 amino acids. Findings and limits, study-wide: Spike mono-reactivity was the property of 304 of 307 vaccine-specific clones in convalescent patients.

Regarding treatment: approximately nine-day PBMC culture with coronavirus spike peptide pools or control peptides (ViraFEST assay). This TCR derives from a human donor who received a COVID-19 vaccine. The sample here was CD4+ T cells from blood, cultured in vitro, taken before SARS-CoV-2 vaccination. This chain uses TRBV6-1 with TRBJ2-7, with D perhaps given as TRBD1 or TRBD2 (6 bases each). The CDR3 DNA reads TGTGCCAGCAGTGAAAGGGGGGCAGTCAGCTCCTACGAGCAGTACTTC. Translation: CASSERGAVSSYEQYF.